Listed below are T cell receptor beta chains from one sample, sequenced in a study of shared clonotypes between healthy human individuals. Here immunoSEQ multiplex PCR was the method, and the copy in TCRdb shows in-frame clones only, minus some. The table records approximately 2,000,000 clones, about 94% of them present only once. Material: naive CD8+ T cells from PBMCs. The receptors were gathered from a man younger than 30 in good health. Some clones in this sample may be carry-over from other donors' samples. Each CDR3 is given with its conserved first and last residue. A D gene is named only where the DNA matches it firmly. Only some rows state a clone size, as once, few, many or a class for expanded clones.

>TRBD2|TRBJ2-1|TRBV10-3|.
CAISDPAGGPQDEQFF
TGTGCCATCAGTGACCCGGCGGGAGGGCCCCAGGATGAGCAGTTCTTC
>.|TRBJ2-7|TRBV6-5|once
CASSYSRVPSSYEQYF
TGTGCCAGCAGTTACTCGAGGGTTCCCTCGTCATACGAGCAGTACTTC
>TRBD2|TRBJ2-1|TRBV28|.
CASSLSLTSGVSSYNEQFF
TGTGCCAGCAGTTTATCCCTTACTAGCGGGGTCAGCTCCTACAATGAGCAGTTCTTC
>.|TRBJ2-1|TRBV14|.
CASSQEDLRSSSYNEQFF
TGTGCCAGCAGCCAAGAAGATCTCAGGTCCAGCTCCTACAATGAGCAGTTCTTC
>TRBD2|TRBJ2-1|TRBV27|.
CASSRMILAGYNEQFF
TGTGCCAGCAGCCGCATGATCCTAGCGGGTTACAATGAGCAGTTCTTC
>TRBD1|TRBJ1-4|TRBV2|.
CASRDGQGAKEKLFF
TGTGCCAGCAGAGACGGACAGGGGGCTAAAGAAAAACTGTTTTTT
>TRBD1|TRBJ2-7|TRBV27|.
CASSPGQATYEQYF
TGTGCCAGCAGTCCAGGACAGGCCACCTACGAGCAGTACTTC
>.|TRBJ2-2|TRBV29-1|.
CSVLTPTGELFF
TGCAGCGTTCTCACCCCGACCGGGGAGCTGTTTTTT
>.|TRBJ2-5|TRBV6-1|.
CASRVLVEETQYF
TGTGCCAGCAGGGTACTAGTAGAGGAGACCCAGTACTTC
>.|TRBJ1-5|TRBV6-1|.
CASSEGGWGLQPQHF
TGTGCCAGCAGTGAAGGAGGCTGGGGACTTCAGCCCCAGCATTTT
>.|TRBJ2-7|TRBV5-6|.
CASSLAGAVEQYF
TGTGCCAGCAGCTTGGCGGGGGCCGTCGAGCAGTACTTC
>.|TRBJ1-1|TRBV14|.
CASGYLTTEAFF
TGTGCCAGTGGGTACCTGACCACTGAAGCTTTCTTT
>TRBD2|TRBJ2-1|TRBV7-9|.
CASRHGLAGGPNEQFF
TGTGCCAGCAGACACGGACTAGCGGGAGGGCCTAACGAGCAGTTCTTC
>.|TRBJ1-5|TRBV7-9|.
CASSPDSRREPQHF
TGTGCCAGCAGCCCTGACTCTAGGCGGGAGCCCCAGCATTTT
>.|TRBJ1-5|TRBV7-9|.
CASSSGGLLSLGNQPQHF
TGTGCCAGCAGCTCCGGAGGACTACTTTCGTTGGGCAATCAGCCCCAGCATTTT
>TRBD2|TRBJ2-3|TRBV28|.
CASIPSGKLARTDTQYF
TGTGCCAGTATTCCTAGCGGGAAGCTCGCACGCACAGATACGCAGTATTTT
>TRBD2|TRBJ2-1|TRBV27|.
CASSTGLAGGNEQFF
TGTGCCAGCAGTACGGGACTAGCGGGAGGCAATGAGCAGTTCTTC
>.|TRBJ2-5|TRBV13|.
CASSLGLGSKRETQYF
TGTGCCAGCAGCTTAGGTTTAGGCAGCAAGCGAGAGACCCAGTACTTC
>TRBD1|TRBJ2-5|TRBV28|.
CASSATGEKRGEQYF
TGTGCCAGCAGTGCGACAGGGGAAAAACGAGGTGAGCAGTACTTC
>.|TRBJ2-6|TRBV7-3|.
CASSLTYGPGANVLTF
TGTGCCAGCAGCTTAACGTACGGACCTGGGGCCAACGTCCTGACTTTC
>.|TRBJ1-3|TRBV5-8|once
CASSLDGNGNTIYF
TGTGCCAGCAGCTTGGACGGGAATGGAAACACCATATATTTT
>.|TRBJ2-1|TRBV30|.
CACRGLAGTYNEQFF
TGTGCCTGCAGGGGGCTAGCGGGAACTTACAATGAGCAGTTCTTC
>TRBD2|TRBJ2-5|TRBV7-2|.
CASRHIAGGRETQYF
TGTGCCAGCAGACATATAGCGGGTGGGCGGGAGACCCAGTACTTC
>.|TRBJ2-5|TRBV13|.
CASSLFSGSQETQYF
TGTGCCAGCAGCTTATTCTCCGGTTCTCAAGAGACCCAGTACTTC
>.|TRBJ2-5|TRBV2|.
CASSDLHIQETQYF
TGTGCCAGCAGTGACCTACATATCCAAGAGACCCAGTACTTC
>TRBD1|TRBJ2-7|TRBV2|.
CASSEEGAEEQYF
TGTGCCAGCAGTGAAGAGGGGGCAGAAGAGCAGTACTTC
>.|TRBJ2-7|TRBV4-1|.
CASSRYGTSYEQYF
TGCGCCAGCAGCCGGTACGGTACCTCCTACGAGCAGTACTTC
>.|TRBJ1-5|TRBV28|.
CASSTGLTTIAPQHF
TGTGCCAGCAGCACCGGGCTTACTACAATCGCGCCCCAGCATTTT
>.|TRBJ1-1|TRBV28|.
CASSPPGGRRLNTEAFF
TGTGCCAGCAGTCCCCCCGGGGGCCGAAGATTGAACACTGAAGCTTTCTTT
>TRBD1|TRBJ1-5|TRBV2|.
CASRGTPGQVLNQPQHF
TGTGCCAGCAGGGGGACCCCGGGACAGGTCCTCAATCAGCCCCAGCATTTT
>TRBD2|TRBJ2-7|TRBV27|.
CASSPMLSGSPYEQYF
TGTGCCAGCAGTCCTATGCTTAGCGGGAGTCCCTACGAGCAGTACTTC
>TRBD1|TRBJ1-1|TRBV6-6|.
CASSYGTETVNTEAFF
TGTGCCAGCAGTTACGGGACAGAAACTGTGAACACTGAAGCTTTCTTT
>.|TRBJ1-2|TRBV28|few
CASSLPPQGGNYGYTF
TGTGCCAGCAGTTTACCTCCGCAGGGTGGAAACTATGGCTACACCTTC
>TRBD1|TRBJ2-7|TRBV7-8|.
CASSLPFTGGSSYEQYF
TGTGCCAGCAGCTTACCATTCACAGGGGGAAGCTCCTACGAGCAGTACTTC
>TRBD2|TRBJ2-5|TRBV25-1|.
CASSSGAGLADQETQYF
TGTGCCAGCTCCTCGGGGGCGGGACTAGCGGACCAAGAGACCCAGTACTTC
>TRBD1|TRBJ1-4|TRBV13|.
CASSFGTGGKLFF
TGTGCCAGCAGCTTCGGGACAGGTGGAAAACTGTTTTTT
>TRBD2|TRBJ2-1|TRBV10-3|.
CASSLASGYSYNEQFF
TGTGCCAGCTCACTCGCTAGCGGGTACTCCTACAATGAGCAGTTCTTC
>.|TRBJ2-1|TRBV4-3|.
CASSQDEMGLEQFF
TGCGCCAGCAGCCAAGACGAAATGGGGCTAGAGCAGTTCTTC
>.|TRBJ2-3|TRBV6-6|.
CASSYVPGPSTDTQYF
TGTGCCAGCAGTTACGTCCCGGGACCCAGCACAGATACGCAGTATTTT
>TRBD1|TRBJ2-7|TRBV27|.
CASSPGQGSYWEQYF
TGTGCCAGCAGTCCCGGACAGGGGTCGTATTGGGAGCAGTACTTC
>.|TRBJ2-7|TRBV28|.
CASSLKVEDAMNYEQYF
TGTGCCAGCAGTTTAAAGGTCGAGGACGCCATGAACTACGAGCAGTACTTC
>.|TRBJ2-1|TRBV6-6|.
CASSTFRGNDEQFF
TGTGCCAGCAGTACCTTCAGGGGTAATGATGAGCAGTTCTTC
>TRBD1|TRBJ1-2|TRBV5-4|once
CASPSPTRDRDNYGYTF
TGTGCCAGCCCCTCACCGACCCGGGACAGGGATAACTATGGCTACACCTTC
>.|TRBJ2-1|TRBV28|.
CASTIGRGNEQFF
TGTGCCAGCACCATAGGGCGGGGAAATGAGCAGTTCTTC
>TRBD1|TRBJ1-1|TRBV28|once
CASSPRTGLSTEAFF
TGTGCCAGCAGTCCACGGACAGGGTTGAGCACTGAAGCTTTCTTT
>TRBD1|TRBJ2-7|TRBV2|.
CASSQGADSYEQYF
TGTGCCAGCAGTCAGGGGGCAGACTCCTACGAGCAGTACTTC
>TRBD1|TRBJ2-1|TRBV19|few
CASSGQGSYNEQFF
TGTGCCAGTAGCGGACAGGGGTCCTACAATGAGCAGTTCTTC
>TRBD1|TRBJ1-1|TRBV6-5|.
CASSYRGDRANTEAFF
TGTGCCAGCAGTTATCGCGGGGACAGAGCGAACACTGAAGCTTTCTTT